These T cell receptor beta chains were read from a single sample in a study of PD-L1 blockade in urothelial cancer. TCRdb's table, derived via immunoSEQ multiplex PCR, lists solely in-frame clones and lacks some. The sample yields some 120,000 clones, around 88% seen once. The specimen was PBMCs, collected around atezolizumab (anti-PD-L1) treatment. These receptors all stem from a man between 60 and 70 years old with urothelial cancer. CDR3s include the opening cysteine and the closing phenylalanine or tryptophan. Each record gives: V gene, clone size, D gene, J gene, CDR3 DNA, CDR3 protein. D genes are given only for firm matches. Part of the rows lack a size; the others show once, few, many or a class for expanded clones.

V: TRBV11-3; size: .; D: TRBD1; J: TRBJ1-1; DNA: TGTGCCAGCAGCTTTAGTAGGGGGCGGGTAGGGACTGAAGCTTTCTTT; CDR3: CASSFSRGRVGTEAFF
V: TRBV10-3; size: .; D: TRBD1; J: TRBJ2-4; DNA: TGTGCCACCAGGGACAGCCAAGTAGCCAAAAACATTCAGTACTTC; CDR3: CATRDSQVAKNIQYF
V: TRBV27; size: .; D: TRBD1; J: TRBJ2-2; DNA: TGTGCCAGCAGTTTAACAGGGGGGTACACCGGGGAGCTGTTTTTT; CDR3: CASSLTGGYTGELFF
V: TRBV10-3; size: .; D: .; J: TRBJ1-5; DNA: TGTGCCATCAGTGAGTCGGGGGCTGCCGATCAGCCCCAGCATTTT; CDR3: CAISESGAADQPQHF
V: TRBV28; size: .; D: .; J: TRBJ2-2; DNA: TGTGCCAGCAGTTTAAGAGGCACCGGGGAGCTGTTTTTT; CDR3: CASSLRGTGELFF
V: TRBV10-3; size: .; D: TRBD1; J: TRBJ1-2; DNA: TGTGCCATCGGGGACCGGGACAGGGATGGCTACACCTTC; CDR3: CAIGDRDRDGYTF
V: TRBV27; size: .; D: .; J: TRBJ2-6; DNA: TGTGCCAGCAGTTCTCCACACAGGGCTGGGGCCAACGTCCTGACTTTC; CDR3: CASSSPHRAGANVLTF
V: TRBV7-2; size: .; D: .; J: TRBJ2-6; DNA: TGTGCCAGCAGCTTAGAGGGGTTAGGGGCCAACGTCCTGACTTTC; CDR3: CASSLEGLGANVLTF
V: TRBV5-1; size: .; D: TRBD1; J: TRBJ2-4; DNA: TGCGCCAGCAGCTTTCGAGGGGGCGAGGGCATTCAGTACTTC; CDR3: CASSFRGGEGIQYF
V: TRBV28; size: .; D: .; J: TRBJ1-5; DNA: TGTGCCAGCACAGGCCAATTCGGTCAGCCCCAGCATTTT; CDR3: CASTGQFGQPQHF
V: TRBV27; size: .; D: .; J: TRBJ2-5; DNA: TGTGCCAGCAGTTTATCGCCGGGGACATCTTGGGAGACCCAGTACTTC; CDR3: CASSLSPGTSWETQYF
V: TRBV18; size: .; D: .; J: TRBJ2-7; DNA: TGTGCCAGCTCACCACCTAGTATTCCCGAGCAGTACTTC; CDR3: CASSPPSIPEQYF
V: TRBV28; size: .; D: TRBD1; J: TRBJ2-7; DNA: TGTGCCAGCCAAGAGGGACAGGGATGGTACGAGCAGTACTTC; CDR3: CASQEGQGWYEQYF
V: TRBV29-1; size: few; D: .; J: TRBJ1-3; DNA: TGCAGCGCCAACTCTGGAAACACCATATATTTT; CDR3: CSANSGNTIYF
V: TRBV11-2; size: .; D: .; J: TRBJ2-1; DNA: TGTGCCAGCAGCTTTTGGGGGGGCCTCTACAATGAGCAGTTCTTC; CDR3: CASSFWGGLYNEQFF
V: TRBV5-1; size: .; D: .; J: TRBJ2-3; DNA: TGCGCCAGCAGCCACGTGGTAGCCCCAGATACGCAGTATTTT; CDR3: CASSHVVAPDTQYF
V: TRBV18; size: .; D: TRBD2; J: TRBJ2-7; DNA: TGTGCCAGCTCACCGGATAGCGGGGAATCCTACGAGCAGTACTTC; CDR3: CASSPDSGESYEQYF
V: TRBV6-1; size: few; D: .; J: TRBJ1-5; DNA: TGTGCCAGCAGTACACTACAGCAGGGGCAGCCCCAGCATTTT; CDR3: CASSTLQQGQPQHF
V: TRBV5-3; size: few; D: TRBD1; J: TRBJ1-5; DNA: TGTGCCAGAAGCCCGGACAGGGATAGTAATCAGCCCCAGCATTTT; CDR3: CARSPDRDSNQPQHF
V: TRBV4-2; size: .; D: TRBD1; J: TRBJ1-4; DNA: TGTGCCAGCAGCCGAGCGGGACAGGGCCTTATGGCTAATGAAAAACTGTTTTTT; CDR3: CASSRAGQGLMANEKLFF
V: TRBV2; size: .; D: .; J: TRBJ2-7; DNA: TGTGCCAGCAGTGTTGGCCAGGGAACCTACGAGCAGTACTTC; CDR3: CASSVGQGTYEQYF
V: TRBV4-1; size: .; D: .; J: TRBJ1-3; DNA: TGCGCCAGCAGCCCACTTAGCAACTCTGGAAACACCATATATTTT; CDR3: CASSPLSNSGNTIYF
V: TRBV5-1; size: .; D: TRBD1; J: TRBJ1-4; DNA: TGCGCCAGCAGGCCCGGGACAGGGGGTGAAAAACTGTTTTTT; CDR3: CASRPGTGGEKLFF
V: TRBV7-8; size: .; D: .; J: TRBJ1-1; DNA: TGTGCCAGCAGCTTAGCGCAGGGGCTTTACGAAGCTTTCTTT; CDR3: CASSLAQGLYEAFF
V: TRBV6-1; size: .; D: TRBD2; J: TRBJ2-5; DNA: TGTGCCAGCAGTGTACTTCGGGAGGCCCAGTACTTC; CDR3: CASSVLREAQYF
V: TRBV5-1; size: .; D: TRBD2; J: TRBJ2-1; DNA: TGCGCCAGCAGCCTGAGACTAGCGGGGGGGCCTATTAACAATGAGCAGTTCTTC; CDR3: CASSLRLAGGPINNEQFF
V: TRBV6-6; size: .; D: .; J: TRBJ1-4; DNA: TGTGCCAGCGGCCCCGGGGGGGGGCGAGAAAAACTGTTTTTT; CDR3: CASGPGGGREKLFF
V: TRBV5-6; size: .; D: .; J: TRBJ2-7; DNA: TGTGCCAGCAGCTTGGTGTCCGGCTACGAGCAGTACTTC; CDR3: CASSLVSGYEQYF
V: TRBV7-2; size: .; D: TRBD1; J: TRBJ2-5; DNA: TGTGCCAGCAGCTTAGCGCCCGACAGGGGAGAGACCCAGTACTTC; CDR3: CASSLAPDRGETQYF
V: TRBV7-3; size: .; D: .; J: TRBJ1-1; DNA: TGTGCCAGCACCGGGGGGTGGACTGAAGCTTTCTTT; CDR3: CASTGGWTEAFF
V: TRBV7-3; size: .; D: .; J: TRBJ2-5; DNA: TGTGCCAGCAGCTCGAGATACCAAGAGACCCAGTACTTC; CDR3: CASSSRYQETQYF
V: TRBV5-6; size: once; D: .; J: TRBJ1-2; DNA: TGTGCCAGCAGCTTGGAGAGGCGGGCGCGAGGCTACACCTTC; CDR3: CASSLERRARGYTF
V: TRBV18; size: .; D: .; J: TRBJ1-2; DNA: TGTGCCAGCTCAGTACAGAGGGAGGACTATGGCTACACCTTC; CDR3: CASSVQREDYGYTF
V: TRBV11-1; size: once; D: .; J: TRBJ2-5; DNA: TGTGCCAGCAGCTTAGCCCTGAGACAAGAGACCCAGTACTTC; CDR3: CASSLALRQETQYF
V: TRBV15; size: .; D: .; J: TRBJ1-1; DNA: TGTGCCACCAGCAGAGGGCAGAAAAGTACTGAAGCTTTCTTT; CDR3: CATSRGQKSTEAFF
V: TRBV11-2; size: .; D: .; J: TRBJ2-7; DNA: TGTGCCAGCAGCTTAAATGTGGGGGCCCCCGAGCAGTACTTC; CDR3: CASSLNVGAPEQYF
V: TRBV5-1; size: .; D: TRBD2; J: TRBJ2-1; DNA: TGCGCCAGCACCGAATCACCCGGGACTAGGTACAATGAGCAGTTCTTC; CDR3: CASTESPGTRYNEQFF
V: TRBV27; size: once; D: .; J: TRBJ1-5; DNA: TGTGCCAGCAGTCTTGGGGCAGGGCTCAATCAGCCCCAGCATTTT; CDR3: CASSLGAGLNQPQHF
V: TRBV27; size: .; D: .; J: TRBJ2-2; DNA: TGTGCCAGCAGTTTATTTGGGCTCGGGGAGCTGTTTTTT; CDR3: CASSLFGLGELFF
V: TRBV9; size: .; D: TRBD1; J: TRBJ2-1; DNA: TGTGCCAGCAGCGTAGTTGGGACAGGGTACAATGAGCAGTTCTTC; CDR3: CASSVVGTGYNEQFF
V: TRBV28; size: .; D: .; J: TRBJ2-1; DNA: TGTGCCAGCAGTTTGGAGAGGGTCAGCAATGAGCAGTTCTTC; CDR3: CASSLERVSNEQFF
V: TRBV6-5; size: once; D: TRBD1; J: TRBJ1-2; DNA: TGTGCCAGCAGTCGTCCGGGACAGGGTAATGGCTACACCTTC; CDR3: CASSRPGQGNGYTF
V: TRBV7-9; size: .; D: TRBD1; J: TRBJ1-5; DNA: TGTGCCAGCAGCTGGAGCGGACAGGGCGGCAATCAGCCCCAGCATTTT; CDR3: CASSWSGQGGNQPQHF
V: TRBV5-1; size: once; D: TRBD2; J: TRBJ2-3; DNA: TGCGCCAGCAGCTTGGGAGTACTAGCGACAGATACGCAGTATTTT; CDR3: CASSLGVLATDTQYF
V: TRBV5-1; size: .; D: TRBD2; J: TRBJ2-1; DNA: TGCGCCAGCAATTTAGCGGGAGGGCCTAATGAGCAGTTCTTC; CDR3: CASNLAGGPNEQFF
V: TRBV7-9; size: .; D: TRBD1; J: TRBJ1-4; DNA: TGTGCCAGCAGCTTATCGGCGACAGGGATCGGAGAAAAACTGTTTTTT; CDR3: CASSLSATGIGEKLFF
V: TRBV4-2; size: .; D: TRBD1; J: TRBJ1-6; DNA: TGTGCCAGCAGCCGGGGACAGGGAGGGTCACCCCTCCACTTT; CDR3: CASSRGQGGSPLHF
V: TRBV18; size: .; D: .; J: TRBJ2-7; DNA: TGTGCCAGCTCACCATATAGAGGAGACGAGCAGTACTTC; CDR3: CASSPYRGDEQYF
V: TRBV11-2; size: .; D: TRBD2; J: TRBJ2-3; DNA: TGTGCCAGCAGCTCGCTAGCGGGAAGAGGGCCAGATACGCAGTATTTT; CDR3: CASSSLAGRGPDTQYF
V: TRBV27; size: .; D: .; J: TRBJ1-1; DNA: TGTGCCAGCAGTTTAAAGGTGAACGGGATTGAAGCTTTCTTT; CDR3: CASSLKVNGIEAFF
V: TRBV7-8; size: .; D: TRBD1; J: TRBJ2-5; DNA: TGTGCCAGCAGCCCACCATTTACAGGGGGCGCAGAGACCCAGTACTTC; CDR3: CASSPPFTGGAETQYF
V: TRBV5-6; size: .; D: .; J: TRBJ1-3; DNA: TGTGCCAGCAGCTTGGTTGGACGGGACTCTGGAAACACCATATATTTT; CDR3: CASSLVGRDSGNTIYF
V: TRBV19; size: .; D: TRBD1; J: TRBJ1-2; DNA: TGTGCCAGTACTCCACAGGGGGTGGCCGGCTACACCTTC; CDR3: CASTPQGVAGYTF
V: TRBV11-2; size: .; D: .; J: TRBJ2-4; DNA: TGTGCCAGCAGCTTGGGACAAGGACTAGCCAAAAACATTCAGTACTTC; CDR3: CASSLGQGLAKNIQYF
V: TRBV19; size: .; D: TRBD1; J: TRBJ2-5; DNA: TGTGCCAGTAGCACACAGGGGCAAGAGACCCAGTACTTC; CDR3: CASSTQGQETQYF
V: TRBV7-5; size: .; D: .; J: TRBJ1-5; DNA: TGTGTCAGAAGTACCCGCCGAGGACCCCCCGGGGACAGAACAAATCAGCCCCAGCATTTT; CDR3: CVRSTRRGPPGDRTNQPQHF